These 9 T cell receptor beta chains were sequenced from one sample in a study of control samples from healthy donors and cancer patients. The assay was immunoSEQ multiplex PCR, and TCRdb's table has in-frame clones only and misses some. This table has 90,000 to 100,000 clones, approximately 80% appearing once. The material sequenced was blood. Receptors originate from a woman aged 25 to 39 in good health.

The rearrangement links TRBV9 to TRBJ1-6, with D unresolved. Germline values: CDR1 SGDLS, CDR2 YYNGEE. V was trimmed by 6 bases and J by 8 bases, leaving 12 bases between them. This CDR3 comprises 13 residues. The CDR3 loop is CASTPTLDSPLHF. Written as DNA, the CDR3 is TGTGCCAGCACTCCAACCCTGGATTCACCCCTCCACTTT.

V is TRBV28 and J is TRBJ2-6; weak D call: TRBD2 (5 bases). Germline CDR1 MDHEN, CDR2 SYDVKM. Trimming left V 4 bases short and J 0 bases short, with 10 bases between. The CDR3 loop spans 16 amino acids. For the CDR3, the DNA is TGTGCCAGCAGTTCGAGCCGGGACTCTGGGGCCAACGTCCTGACTTTC. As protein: CASSSSRDSGANVLTF. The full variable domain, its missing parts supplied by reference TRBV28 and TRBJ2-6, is DVKVTQSSRYLVKRTGEKVFLECVQDMDHENMFWYRQDPGLGLRLIYFSYDVKMKEKGDIPEGYSVSREKKERFSLILESASTNQTSMYLCASSSSRDSGANVLTFGAGSRLTVL.

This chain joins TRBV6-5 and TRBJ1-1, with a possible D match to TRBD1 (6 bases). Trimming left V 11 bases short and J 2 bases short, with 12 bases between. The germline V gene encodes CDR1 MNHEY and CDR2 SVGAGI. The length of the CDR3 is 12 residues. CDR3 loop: CAGKTGNTEAFF. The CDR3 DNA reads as TGTGCCGGGAAGACAGGTAACACTGAAGCTTTCTTT.

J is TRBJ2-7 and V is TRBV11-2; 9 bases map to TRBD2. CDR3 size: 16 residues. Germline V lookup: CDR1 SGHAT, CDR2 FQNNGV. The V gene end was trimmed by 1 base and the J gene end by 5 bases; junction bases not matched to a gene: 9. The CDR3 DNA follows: TGTGCCAGCAGCTTAGGAACTAGCGGGCCGAGGGACGAGCAGTACTTC. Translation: CASSLGTSGPRDEQYF.

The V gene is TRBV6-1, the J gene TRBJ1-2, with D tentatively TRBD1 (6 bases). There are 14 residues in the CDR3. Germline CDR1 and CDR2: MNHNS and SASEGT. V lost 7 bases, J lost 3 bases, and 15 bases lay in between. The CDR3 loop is CASTLDSLDYGYTF. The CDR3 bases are TGTGCCAGCACCCTGGACAGTCTCGACTATGGCTACACCTTC.

The CDR3 DNA sequence: TGCGCCAGCAGCTTGGAGGGGACGAGCGGCTACACCTTC. Protein sequence: CASSLEGTSGYTF. V is TRBV5-1 and J is TRBJ1-2; D possibly corresponds to TRBD1 (5 bases). From germline, CDR1 is SGHRS and CDR2 YFSETQ. Trimming removed 0 bases from V and 8 bases from J, with 11 bases in between. The CDR3 has 13 amino acids.

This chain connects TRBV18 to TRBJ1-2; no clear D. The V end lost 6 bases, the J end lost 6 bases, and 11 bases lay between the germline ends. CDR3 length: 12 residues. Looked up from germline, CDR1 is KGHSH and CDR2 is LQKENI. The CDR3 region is CASSRPQDGYTF. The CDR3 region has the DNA TGTGCCAGCTCCCGCCCTCAGGATGGCTACACCTTC.

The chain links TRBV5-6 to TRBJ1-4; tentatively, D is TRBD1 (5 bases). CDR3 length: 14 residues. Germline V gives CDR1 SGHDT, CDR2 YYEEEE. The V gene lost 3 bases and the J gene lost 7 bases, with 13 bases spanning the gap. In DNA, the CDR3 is TGTGCCAGCAGCTACCGGGGCCCGGGTGAAAAACTGTTTTTT. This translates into CASSYRGPGEKLFF.

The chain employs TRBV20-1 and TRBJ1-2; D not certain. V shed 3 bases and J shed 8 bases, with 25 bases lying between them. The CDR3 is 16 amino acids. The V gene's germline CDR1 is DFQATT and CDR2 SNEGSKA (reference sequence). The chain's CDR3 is CSASEENKRGLGGYTF. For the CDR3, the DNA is TGCAGTGCTAGTGAGGAGAACAAACGGGGATTAGGAGGCTACACCTTC.